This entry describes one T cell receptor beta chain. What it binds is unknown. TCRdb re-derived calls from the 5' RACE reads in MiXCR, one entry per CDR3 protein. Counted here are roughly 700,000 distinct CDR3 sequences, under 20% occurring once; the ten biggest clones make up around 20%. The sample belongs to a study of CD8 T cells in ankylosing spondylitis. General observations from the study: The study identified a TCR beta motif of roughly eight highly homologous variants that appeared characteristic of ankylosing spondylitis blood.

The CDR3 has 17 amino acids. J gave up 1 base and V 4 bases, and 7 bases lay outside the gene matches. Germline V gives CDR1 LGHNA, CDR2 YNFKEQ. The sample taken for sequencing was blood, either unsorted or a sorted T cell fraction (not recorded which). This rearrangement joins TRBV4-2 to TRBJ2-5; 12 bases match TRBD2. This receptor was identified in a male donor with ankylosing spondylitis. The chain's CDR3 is CASSRGLAGNTQETQYF. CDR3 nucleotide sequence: TGTGCCAGCAGCCGAGGACTAGCGGGGAATACCCAAGAGACCCAGTACTTC.